One and the same sample provided the 9 T cell receptor beta chains below, sequenced in a study of cytomegalovirus exposure and HLA in healthy donors. With 60 Vbeta and 13 Jbeta primers, the PCR was carried out. The assay was immunoSEQ multiplex PCR, and TCRdb's table has in-frame clones only and misses some. The sample includes some 130,000 clones, approximately 78% seen only once; the top ten take 1.3% to 1.5%. The sequencing input was PBMCs. The receptors stem from a female donor in good health and CMV-seronegative.

V and J are TRBV6-6 and TRBJ1-1, with 8 bases matching TRBD1. This CDR3 region has 16 residues. Germline V gives CDR1 MNHNY, CDR2 SVGAGI (reference sequence). Trimming at V came to 5 bases and at J to 3 bases, leaving 11 bases not matched to a gene. CDR3 DNA sequence: TGTGCCAGCAGTGGGCCACAGGGGGGGAGGGACACTGAAGCTTTCTTT. Its translation: CASSGPQGGRDTEAFF.

The chain joins TRBV7-2 to TRBJ2-1, with 7 nucleotides matching TRBD2. Per the germline V gene, CDR1 is SGHTA and CDR2 is FQGNSA. The CDR3 loop spans 16 amino acids. The trim removed 5 bases at V and 0 bases at J, leaving 7 bases unmatched. The CDR3 loop is CASSQTSDSSYNEQFF. The CDR3 nucleotides read TGTGCCAGCAGCCAAACTAGCGACAGCTCCTACAATGAGCAGTTCTTC.

The V and J genes are TRBV28 and TRBJ2-7; maybe TRBD1 (5 bases). CDR1 and CDR2 (germline): MDHEN, SYDVKM. The CDR3 has 14 amino acids. Trimming pared 2 bases from V and 4 bases from J, leaving 12 bases between. CDR3 nucleotide sequence: TGTGCCAGCAGTTTAGCGGCAGGGCGGTACGAGCAGTACTTC. Residues: CASSLAAGRYEQYF.

This clone has just a few counts. The chain is built from TRBV18 and TRBJ1-2, with 7 bases matching TRBD1. J gave up 2 bases and V 4 bases, and 4 bases lay outside the gene matches. Germline lookup yields CDR1 KGHSH and CDR2 LQKENI. The CDR3 sequence is 14 residues long. CDR3 coding DNA: TGTGCCAGCTCACTCCTACAGGGGAACTATGGCTACACCTTC. Protein product: CASSLLQGNYGYTF.

The chain links TRBV10-3 to TRBJ1-1, with TRBD1 identical over 9 bases. J lost 1 base, V lost 5 bases, and 5 bases had no gene match. The CDR3 length is 15 residues. Germline CDR1 reads ENHRY; CDR2 reads SYGVKD. CDR3 coding DNA: TGTGCCATCAGTATACAGGGGGCGCCGAACACTGAAGCTTTCTTT. Protein sequence: CAISIQGAPNTEAFF.

This clone was picked up a small number of times. The rearrangement joins TRBV14 to TRBJ1-5, with TRBD1 as a possible D gene (5 bases). Trimming removed 5 bases at V and 2 bases at J, with 13 bases between. In germline, CDR1 is SGHDN, CDR2 FVKESK. The length of the CDR3 is 15 residues. The CDR3 is CASSGGKGGNQPQHF. The CDR3, as DNA: TGTGCCAGCAGCGGGGGGAAGGGTGGCAATCAGCCCCAGCATTTT.

V is TRBV13 and J is TRBJ2-2; 11 nucleotides align to TRBD2. The CDR3 totals 18 residues. The V and J ends lost 1 base and 7 bases, in that order; junction bases with no gene match: 11. Germline V gene lookup returns CDR1 PRHDT and CDR2 FYEKMQ (reference sequence). Here the CDR3 DNA reads TGTGCCAGCAGCTTAGAGTCCCTAACTAGCGGGAGTGTCGGGGAGCTGTTTTTT. Protein product: CASSLESLTSGSVGELFF.

This chain joins TRBV28 and TRBJ2-7, with TRBD1 matching over 12 bases. V lost 9 bases and J lost 2; bases outside the gene matches: 5. Germline V gene lookup returns CDR1 MDHEN and CDR2 SYDVKM. CDR3 length equals 14 residues. The CDR3 spells CASRGTGGPYEQYF. For the CDR3, the DNA is TGTGCCAGTAGGGGGACAGGGGGCCCCTACGAGCAGTACTTC.

The rearrangement links TRBV28 to TRBJ1-1; possibly TRBD1 for D (5 bases). CDR3 length equals 15 residues. Trimming cost V 4 bases and J 4 bases, with 16 bases left between them. Per germline, CDR1 MDHEN and CDR2 SYDVKM. CDR3 bases: TGTGCCAGCAGTTCCCCGTCCGGGGGGGGCACTGAAGCTTTCTTT. Its protein is CASSSPSGGGTEAFF.